This T cell receptor beta chain is drawn from a study of blood T cell repertoires in COVID-19. Sequenced by immunoSEQ multiplex PCR; TCRdb stores in-frame clones only, minus some. The repertoire holds hundreds of thousands of clones, 85% to 90% seen once, with approximately 1.2% in the top ten. V dropped 4 bases and J dropped 1; count of bases not matched to a gene: 20. CDR1 is LNHDA and CDR2 is SQIVND in the germline V gene (reference sequence). This CDR3 is 21 amino acids long. Sequenced input: PBMCs or T cells enriched from blood (not recorded which). The origin of this receptor is a man aged 30 to 45 who had recovered from COVID-19. The rearrangement joins TRBV19 to TRBJ2-3; 10 bases agree with TRBD2. The CDR3, as DNA: TGTGCCAGTAGTAACTGGCAGGGTGCCTCAGCGGGAGGGCACCGCACAGATACGCAGTATTTT. As protein: CASSNWQGASAGGHRTDTQYF.